The 31 T cell receptor beta chains below come from one sample, sequenced in a study of T cells in Graves' hyperthyroidism and ophthalmopathy. RNA transcripts served as the template for amplifying TCR beta CDR3 regions. HTBI primers were employed in a first-round RT-PCR of the TCR CDR3. TCRdb independently ran MiXCR on the multiplex PCR reads; one entry per CDR3 protein. The data show approximately 520,000 distinct CDR3 sequences, around 20% seen once. The sequencing input was blood. These receptors were obtained from a man aged 18-30 years with Graves' hyperthyroidism.

The chain carries TRBV10-3 and TRBJ2-7, with TRBD2 matching over 9 bases. With 0 bases clipped from V and 6 bases from J, the junction kept 15 bases outside the gene matches. The CDR3 loop spans 18 amino acids. Germline CDR1 is ENHRY and CDR2 is SYGVKD. The CDR3 here is CAISESIGQGTSLAEQYF. The CDR3 bases are TGTGCCATCAGTGAGTCGATAGGGCAGGGGACTAGCTTAGCCGAGCAGTACTTC.

CDR3: CSARPTGSENTIYF. The CDR3 DNA reads as TGCAGTGCTAGGCCCACAGGGTCAGAAAACACCATATATTTT. The V gene is TRBV20-1, the J gene TRBJ1-3, with D maybe TRBD1 (6 bases). The CDR3 length is 14 residues. V was cut by 3 bases and J by 6 bases, with 15 bases left in between. Germline V gives CDR1 DFQATT, CDR2 SNEGSKA (reference sequence).

This clonotype was seen only a few times. This chain links TRBV6-1 with TRBJ1-1; the D is unclear. Trimming took off 2 bases at V and 0 bases at J, with 10 bases between the two ends. CDR3 length equals 15 residues. The germline V gene encodes CDR1 MNHNS and CDR2 SASEGT. As DNA, the CDR3 is TGTGCCAGCAGTGAACGACACCTAATGAACACTGAAGCTTTCTTT. This sequence encodes CASSERHLMNTEAFF.

There are a few counts of this clonotype. V and J are TRBV10-3 and TRBJ1-5; no firm D call. The CDR3 has 13 residues. The ends were cut back, 4 bases at V and 5 bases at J, with 9 bases in the middle. CDR1 ENHRY and CDR2 SYGVKD come from the germline V gene. CDR3 protein: CAISAIWDQPQHF. Here the CDR3 DNA reads TGTGCCATCAGTGCCATATGGGATCAGCCCCAGCATTTT.

This clonotype was observed many times. The V gene is TRBV7-9, the J gene TRBJ1-1; D might be TRBD1 (5 bases). Trimming stripped 1 base from V and 7 bases from J, with 13 bases between. Germline V CDR1 and CDR2: SEHNR, FQNEAQ (reference sequence). CDR3 size: 14 residues. The CDR3 is CASSLDAGRVEAFF. The CDR3, as DNA: TGTGCCAGCAGCTTAGATGCAGGGAGGGTTGAAGCTTTCTTT.

This clonotype was counted ten times or more. V usage is TRBV20-1 and J usage is TRBJ2-5, with D possibly TRBD1 on 6 matching bases. Germline values: CDR1 DFQATT, CDR2 SNEGSKA (reference sequence). V was trimmed by 6 bases and J by 0 bases, leaving 11 bases between them. The CDR3 totals 13 residues. The CDR3 sequence: CSARGAHQETQYF. CDR3 DNA: TGCAGTGCCAGGGGTGCGCACCAAGAGACCCAGTACTTC.

This clonotype has ten or more counts. The chain links TRBV6-2 or TRBV6-3 to TRBJ1-5; the D gene is possibly TRBD1 (5 bases). CDR1 is MNHEY and CDR2 is SVGEGT in the germline V gene. Deletions cut 5 bases from V and 6 bases from J, with 20 bases between. The CDR3 sequence is 16 residues long. Here the CDR3 DNA reads TGTGCCAGCAGTCAGAGGGACGGTATGCCGACTCAGCCCCAGCATTTT. This sequence encodes CASSQRDGMPTQPQHF.

The J gene is TRBJ2-3, the V gene TRBV28; the match to TRBD2 covers 12 bases. There are 15 residues in the CDR3. Trimming at V came to 6 bases and at J to 2 bases, leaving 3 bases not matched to a gene. CDR1 MDHEN and CDR2 SYDVKM come from the germline V gene. The CDR3 DNA reads TGTGCCAGCAGAAGACTAGCGGGGGACACAGATACGCAGTATTTT. Its protein is CASRRLAGDTDTQYF.

The sample holds a few counts of this clonotype. J is TRBJ2-2 and V is TRBV6-1; unclear D gene. This CDR3 is built from 10 residues. In germline, CDR1 is MNHNS, CDR2 SASEGT. Trimming removed 10 bases at V and 7 bases at J, with 7 bases between. The CDR3 sequence is CATYIGELFF. Here the CDR3 DNA reads TGTGCCACTTATATCGGGGAGCTGTTTTTT.

This chain uses TRBV2 with TRBJ1-5; D is ambiguous. Trimming took 8 bases from V and 6 from J, leaving 14 bases between them. This CDR3 is built from 13 residues. Germline CDR1 and CDR2: SNHLY and FYNNEI. Here the CDR3 reads CASGGDDGQPQHF. As DNA, the CDR3 is TGTGCCAGCGGTGGGGATGATGGTCAGCCCCAGCATTTT.

This clonotype was counted a few times. This chain uses TRBV28 with TRBJ2-5, with 11 bases matching TRBD1. V lost 3 bases to trimming and J lost 4 bases; unmatched junction nucleotides: 4. This CDR3 comprises 15 residues. The germline CDR1 and CDR2 sequences are MDHEN and SYDVKM. CDR3 residues: CASSLSDRGRETQYF. The CDR3 DNA reads TGTGCCAGCAGTTTGTCGGACAGGGGGCGAGAGACCCAGTACTTC. Based on the CDR3 plus reference TRBV28 and TRBJ2-5, the full variable domain is DVKVTQSSRYLVKRTGEKVFLECVQDMDHENMFWYRQDPGLGLRLIYFSYDVKMKEKGDIPEGYSVSREKKERFSLILESASTNQTSMYLCASSLSDRGRETQYFGPGTRLLVL.

This clonotype occurred many times. This chain uses TRBV12-3 or TRBV12-4 with TRBJ2-3; D is undetermined. This CDR3 region has 11 residues. Trimming removed 7 bases at V and 3 bases at J, with 5 bases between. CDR3 amino acids: CASKTTDTQYF. The CDR3 DNA reads as TGTGCCAGCAAGACAACAGATACGCAGTATTTT.

The chain employs TRBV30 and TRBJ2-6; D is uncertain. V lost 6 bases and J 2 bases, leaving 5 bases between the germline ends. The CDR3 covers 12 residues. Germline V gives CDR1 GTSNPN, CDR2 SVGIG (reference sequence). The CDR3 reads CACAPGANVLTF. DNA of the CDR3: TGTGCCTGTGCGCCTGGGGCCAACGTCCTGACTTTC.

In this sample, this clonotype turned up a few times. This chain uses TRBV28 with TRBJ1-5, with D possibly matching TRBD1 (5 bases). The length of the CDR3 is 12 residues. V shed 6 bases and J shed 6 bases, with 9 bases lying between them. The V gene's germline CDR1 is MDHEN and CDR2 SYDVKM. The CDR3 sequence: CASRQAFQPQHF. The CDR3 DNA sequence: TGTGCCAGCAGACAGGCGTTTCAGCCCCAGCATTTT.

This clonotype was counted only a few times. The rearrangement uses TRBV6-2 or TRBV6-3 and TRBJ2-7; perhaps TRBD1 as D (6 bases). The V and J ends lost 6 bases and 2 bases respectively, with 26 bases between them. This CDR3 has 18 residues. The germline gives CDR1 MNHEY, CDR2 SVGEGT. CDR3 residues: CASSLYRGIRPEAYEQYF. CDR3 in DNA: TGTGCCAGCAGCCTTTATAGGGGGATCCGACCGGAGGCCTACGAGCAGTACTTC.

The chain is built from TRBV28 and TRBJ2-7; D ambiguous. The germline gives CDR1 MDHEN, CDR2 SYDVKM. CDR3 length equals 15 residues. The germline V and J ends were trimmed by 6 bases and 3 bases, with 18 bases remaining between them. CDR3 amino acids: CASSPQRSRDYEQYF. The CDR3 DNA reads TGTGCCAGCAGCCCTCAGAGGAGTAGGGACTACGAGCAGTACTTC.

This clonotype was observed a handful of times. The genes are TRBV6-1 and TRBJ2-7; 7 nucleotides align to TRBD2. Germline lookup yields CDR1 MNHNS and CDR2 SASEGT. With V trimmed by 6 bases and J by 7 bases, 9 bases remained unmatched. CDR3 length: 13 residues. The CDR3 here is CASSLLASGEQYF. Here the CDR3 DNA reads TGTGCCAGCAGCCTACTAGCGTCTGGGGAGCAGTACTTC.

This clonotype was detected ten times or more. The chain recombines TRBV30 with TRBJ2-4, with D possibly being TRBD1 (5 bases). The V gene's germline CDR1 is GTSNPN and CDR2 SVGIG (reference sequence). This CDR3 is built from 11 residues. Trimming took off 5 bases at V and 5 bases at J, with 7 bases between the two ends. The CDR3 loop reads CAWDSQNIQYF. The CDR3 DNA reads as TGTGCCTGGGACAGTCAAAACATTCAGTACTTC.

This clonotype was detected ten times or more. The J gene is TRBJ1-1, the V gene TRBV2; weak D call: TRBD1 (5 bases). Between the trimmed V and J ends, which lost 3 bases and 10 bases, there was a span of 18 bases. CDR3 length: 14 amino acids. Germline CDR1 and CDR2: SNHLY and FYNNEI. This chain's CDR3 is CASSEGRGGRGAFF. In DNA form, the CDR3 reads TGTGCCAGCAGTGAGGGGCGGGGGGGAAGAGGAGCTTTCTTT.

This chain links TRBV20-1 with TRBJ2-2; TRBD1 matches 7 bases. J was trimmed by 4 bases and V by 0 bases; bases with no gene match: 17. Germline V gives CDR1 DFQATT, CDR2 SNEGSKA (reference sequence). The CDR3 has 19 amino acids. The CDR3: CSARDHWTTGIEGTGELFF. CDR3 DNA: TGCAGTGCTAGAGATCATTGGACGACAGGGATCGAGGGCACCGGGGAGCTGTTTTTT.

In this sample, this clonotype turned up many times. This rearrangement joins TRBV6-2 or TRBV6-3 to TRBJ1-2; D is unclear. The CDR3 runs to 15 residues. The germline CDR1 and CDR2 sequences are MNHEY and SVGEGT. With 2 bases removed from V and 9 bases from J, the gap between germline ends came to 19 bases. This chain's CDR3 is CASSYRGEVAMSYTF. The CDR3 DNA follows: TGTGCCAGCAGTTACCGTGGCGAGGTGGCCATGAGCTACACCTTC.

This clonotype was counted a few times. This chain uses TRBV19 with TRBJ2-2; the match to TRBD2 covers 7 bases. This CDR3 spans 15 amino acids. Germline V gene sequence: CDR1 LNHDA, CDR2 SQIVND (reference sequence). Trimming took 3 bases from V and 3 from J; bases not matched to a gene: 4. In DNA, the CDR3 is TGTGCCAGTAGTATTCCAGGGAGGGACACCGGGGAGCTGTTTTTT. The encoded protein is CASSIPGRDTGELFF.

This clonotype was picked up many times. Without the conserved terminal phenylalanine or tryptophan, this CDR3 likely stems from a read error. The chain recombines TRBV6-5 with TRBJ2-7; D call uncertain. The CDR3 length is 11 residues. V lost 5 bases and J lost 3, with 5 bases in between. Germline CDR1 MNHEY, CDR2 SVGAGI. As DNA, the CDR3 is TGTGCCAGCAGTATACTCTACGAGCAGTACCTC. It is translated as CASSILYEQYL.

Many counts were recorded for this clonotype. The chain has TRBV11-2 and TRBJ1-1; D gene uncertain. Between the trimmed V and J ends, which lost 6 bases and 0 bases, there was a span of 5 bases. Germline values: CDR1 SGHAT, CDR2 FQNNGV. There are 12 residues in the CDR3. The CDR3 DNA is TGTGCCAGCAGGGTGATGAACACTGAAGCTTTCTTT. Protein product: CASRVMNTEAFF.

The table lists this clonotype with many counts. The V call is TRBV7-3, the J call TRBJ2-6, with D tentatively TRBD1 (6 bases). This CDR3 has 18 amino acids. V shed 5 bases and J shed 1 base, with 18 bases lying between them. The germline V gene encodes CDR1 SGHTA and CDR2 FQGTGA. The CDR3 loop is CASSVTMSTGSGANVLTF. As DNA, the CDR3 is TGTGCCAGCAGCGTTACCATGTCTACAGGGTCTGGGGCCAACGTCCTGACTTTC.

The chain combines TRBV28 with TRBJ1-5; 7 positions agree with TRBD1. This CDR3 region has 15 residues. Trimming removed 6 bases from V and 1 base from J; junction bases left unmatched: 6. Germline CDR1 is MDHEN and CDR2 is SYDVKM. DNA of the CDR3: TGTGCCAGCAGATACTACAGGGGAAGCAATCAGCCCCAGCATTTT. It specifies CASRYYRGSNQPQHF.

This clonotype has at least ten counts. The rearrangement uses TRBV19 and TRBJ1-5; D is uncertain. The CDR3 contains 14 residues. Trimming took off 3 bases at V and 0 bases at J, with 6 bases between the two ends. Germline-derived CDR1 and CDR2 are LNHDA and SQIVND (reference sequence). The CDR3 loop is CASSIDYSNQPQHF. CDR3 sequence (DNA): TGTGCCAGTAGTATCGACTATAGCAATCAGCCCCAGCATTTT.

The sample holds a few counts of this clonotype. The rearrangement uses TRBV5-1 and TRBJ2-7; D remains unclear. The CDR3 spans 15 residues. The germline gives CDR1 SGHRS, CDR2 YFSETQ. Trimming took 0 bases from V and 2 from J, leaving 12 bases between them. The CDR3 DNA sequence: TGCGCCAGCAGCTTGGTTTCGGATGATACCTACGAGCAGTACTTC. This gives the protein CASSLVSDDTYEQYF.

V and J are TRBV28 and TRBJ1-1; D gene unclear. The V gene's germline CDR1 is MDHEN and CDR2 SYDVKM. The CDR3 spans 17 residues. V lost 2 bases to trimming and J lost 0 bases, with 16 bases between them. As DNA, the CDR3 is TGTGCCAGCAGTTTAAAGAATCTTCGCAGGTTGAACACTGAAGCTTTCTTT. Residues: CASSLKNLRRLNTEAFF.

This sequence joins TRBV18 and TRBJ2-5; D possibly matches TRBD1 or TRBD2 (5 bases each). The CDR3 consists of 15 residues. Germline V lookup: CDR1 KGHSH, CDR2 LQKENI. V was shortened by 3 bases and J by 4 bases, with 15 bases between the two germline ends. For the CDR3, the DNA is TGTGCCAGCTCACCGCCATGGGGCGCGGGAGAGACCCAGTACTTC. Translation: CASSPPWGAGETQYF.

The V gene is TRBV7-9, the J gene TRBJ1-2, with 9 bases aligning to TRBD1. Germline V gene sequence: CDR1 SEHNR, CDR2 FQNEAQ (reference sequence). This CDR3 region has 14 residues. After removal of 5 bases from V and 7 bases from J, the junction contained 8 bases not matched to a gene. In DNA form, the CDR3 reads TGTGCCAGCAGCCCGGAACAGGGACAGGGTGGCTACACCTTC. Protein: CASSPEQGQGGYTF. The full variable domain, rest sourced from reference TRBV7-9 and TRBJ1-2, is DTGVSQNPRHKITKRGQNVTFRCDPISEHNRLYWYRQTLGQGPEFLTYFQNEAQLEKSRLLSDRFSAERPKGSFSTLEIQRTEQGDSAMYLCASSPEQGQGGYTFGSGTRLTVV.